This T cell receptor (beta chain) derives from a study of long-term antiretroviral therapy in people with HIV (dated by TCRdb to the early 2020s). As for the study more broadly: The earliest samples were collected about a decade before the 2015 WHO recommendation for immediate ART, when ART was typically delayed until CD4 counts fell. A retrospective serial study tested whether changes in peripheral blood TRB repertoire composition and diversity were associated with ART initiation and durable HIV suppression. The cohort contributed 150 to 200 cryopreserved PBMC samples from about 29 adults with confirmed HIV infection, collected serially over a mean of approximately 6 years (range 1-12). Among the 30 to 35 participants with HIV, eleven were female. No cross-contamination during QIAcube processing turned up in test extractions that ran a monoclonal T-cell line alongside some 34 polyclonal samples.

Findings and caveats that apply to the study as a whole: Inferences about post-ART repertoire changes were limited because no data were available on ART adherence, viral resistance or therapy changes. Because cell numbers in pre-ART samples were limited, unsorted PBMC were profiled instead of sorted CD4+ and CD8+ T cells. The samples span the years 2004 to 2017, and the ART regimens used may be less effective than current regimens. HIV repertoires had narrower CDR3 length ranges than controls, and the network structure suggested an antigen-experienced repertoire that shifted only slightly toward naive after ART. A significant increase in TRB diversity was found to be associated with ART initiation, although TRB diversity was observed to remain significantly below that of transplant donor controls even after long-term ART. Because PBMC availability was limited, only the TCR beta chain was sequenced, with no alpha chain pairing. At every time point, the repertoire was dominated by expanded TRB clones first identified before ART initiation, although this dominance fluctuated and, in many PLHIV, declined after ART.

About this clone itself: The clone's antigen remains unknown. One base away there is no much larger clone; base qualities are not given.

To be included, a participant needed at least one PBMC sample from before ART initiation plus at least two post-ART samples. Treatment was received in the United States of America by all participants with HIV. Cryopreserved samples of 1-10 million PBMC were thawed and washed before DNA extraction. At the time of the earliest PBMC sample, participants with HIV were aged between roughly 20 and 54 years. Per participant, PBMC samples came from 1-4 timepoints prior to ART initiation and 2-8 timepoints following ART initiation, for a median of 7 samples. For every participant, serial HIV viral load, CD4+ T-cell count, ART history and demographic data were obtained. Genomic DNA was extracted from unsorted PBMC with a Qiagen kit on a QIAcube, with processing performed in batches of 12 samples. Sequencing of the TRB variable region was done with the immunoSEQ hsTCRB v3.0 assay at survey level resolution. TRB sequencing targeted a depth of roughly 35,000-55,000 T-cell genomes per sample. TRB libraries were pooled and sequenced on an Illumina MiSeq using a v3 150-cycle kit. The study's processing was this. Repertoire analysis was run in R within a reproducible Nextflow workflow that covered QC, data transformation and analysis. LymphoSeq2, an R package for AIRR-Seq data exploration, was used to implement custom analyses. Several samples that yielded fewer than 5000 total TRB sequences were excluded, so that approximately 200 HIV repertoires were analyzed. Among the approximately 200 retained HIV repertoires, 55 to 60 were collected before ART initiation and approximately 130 after ART initiation. Repertoires were downsampled to 5000 TRB nucleotide sequences, with summary statistics averaged over 100 downsampling iterations. The analysis kept only TRB sequences whose CDR3 regions were at least seven amino acids long. Diversity was measured with a Shannon entropy-derived clonality score and the Gini coefficient. Repertoire networks linked the top 5000 CDR3 amino acid sequences whenever two sequences differed by an edit distance of one. For TRB CDR3 amino acid sequences, antigen specificity groups and MHC restriction were predicted with GLIPH2. To flag known associations with CMV, EBV, HIV or tissue antigens, CDR3 amino acid sequences were compared against VDJdb and McPAS-TCR. Pre-ART, post-ART and control groups were compared with Wilcoxon signed-rank tests and Holm-Bonferroni correction. TCRdb retrieved this table from immuneACCESS and kept in-frame rearrangements only. Not all clones are present; in checked studies, unresolved V genes account for under half, and no reason is known for the remainder. The V and J calls and clone size come from that table; D and trimming were worked out from the DNA. The sample table shows some 40,000 clones, and roughly 80% are seen once. Approximately 5.3% of the sample is taken by the ten largest.

Including cysteine and phenylalanine, the CDR3 has 12 amino acids. Kept here is only the CDR3 DNA, which spans 36 bases and is read in frame from base 1. CDR1 and CDR2, looked up from the germline V gene, are MDHEN and SYDVKM. Relative to germline, V is 3 bases shorter and J is 7 bases shorter, with 10 bases between their ends. The sequence links TRBV28 to TRBJ2-7, and perhaps TRBD2 as D gene, on 5 matching bases. This TCR was sampled from a young man with HIV. Sequences were derived from unsorted PBMCs, sampled 1.5 years after starting antiretroviral therapy. The CDR3 in this case is CASSLSGLEQYF. The bases read TGTGCCAGCAGTTTGTCCGGACTTGAGCAGTACTTC.